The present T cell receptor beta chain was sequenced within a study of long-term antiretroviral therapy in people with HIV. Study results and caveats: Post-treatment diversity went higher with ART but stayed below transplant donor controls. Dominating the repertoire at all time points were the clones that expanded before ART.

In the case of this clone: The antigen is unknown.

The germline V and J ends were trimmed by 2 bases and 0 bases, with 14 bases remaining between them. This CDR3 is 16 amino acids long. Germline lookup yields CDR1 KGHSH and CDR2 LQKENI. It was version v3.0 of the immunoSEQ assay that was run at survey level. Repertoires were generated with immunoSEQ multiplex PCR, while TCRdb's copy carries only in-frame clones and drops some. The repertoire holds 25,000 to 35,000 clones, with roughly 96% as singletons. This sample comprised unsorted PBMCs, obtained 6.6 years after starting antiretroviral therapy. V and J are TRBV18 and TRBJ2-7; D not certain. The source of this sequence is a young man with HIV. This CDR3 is CASSPTDEHSSYEQYF. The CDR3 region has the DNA TGTGCCAGCTCACCAACGGACGAGCATAGCTCCTACGAGCAGTACTTC.